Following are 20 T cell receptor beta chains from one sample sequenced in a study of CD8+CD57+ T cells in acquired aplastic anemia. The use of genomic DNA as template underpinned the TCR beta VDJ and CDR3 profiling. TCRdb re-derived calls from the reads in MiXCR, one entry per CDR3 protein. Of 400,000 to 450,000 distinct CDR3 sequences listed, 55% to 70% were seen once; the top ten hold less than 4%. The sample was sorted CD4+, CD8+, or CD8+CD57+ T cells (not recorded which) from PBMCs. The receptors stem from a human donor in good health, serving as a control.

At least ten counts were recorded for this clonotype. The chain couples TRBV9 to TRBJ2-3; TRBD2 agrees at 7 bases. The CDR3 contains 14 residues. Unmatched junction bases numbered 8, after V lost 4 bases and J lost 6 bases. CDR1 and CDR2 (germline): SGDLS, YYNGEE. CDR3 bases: TGTGCCAGCAGCATATCATACGGGGGGGATACGCAGTATTTT. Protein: CASSISYGGDTQYF.

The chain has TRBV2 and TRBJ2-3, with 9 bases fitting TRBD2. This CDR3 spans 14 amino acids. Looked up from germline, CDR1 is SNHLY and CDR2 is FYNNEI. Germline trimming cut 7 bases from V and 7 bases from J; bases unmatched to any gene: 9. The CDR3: CASIVAGEGYTQYF. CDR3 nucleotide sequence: TGTGCCAGCATCGTAGCGGGGGAGGGCTATACGCAGTATTTT.

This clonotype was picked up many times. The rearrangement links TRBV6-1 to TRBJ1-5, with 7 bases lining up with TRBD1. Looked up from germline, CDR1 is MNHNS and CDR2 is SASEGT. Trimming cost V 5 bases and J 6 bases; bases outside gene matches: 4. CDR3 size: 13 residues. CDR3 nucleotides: TGTGCCAGCAGTAGACAGGGTACTCAGCCCCAGCATTTT. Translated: CASSRQGTQPQHF.

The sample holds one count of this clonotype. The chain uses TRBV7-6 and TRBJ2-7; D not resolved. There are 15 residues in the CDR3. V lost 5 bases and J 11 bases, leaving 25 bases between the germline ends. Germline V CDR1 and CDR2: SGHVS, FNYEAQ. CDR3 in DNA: TGTGCCAGCAGCCCTGCGCCGGAACGGCGGTGCGAAGAGTACTTC. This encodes CASSPAPERRCEEYF.

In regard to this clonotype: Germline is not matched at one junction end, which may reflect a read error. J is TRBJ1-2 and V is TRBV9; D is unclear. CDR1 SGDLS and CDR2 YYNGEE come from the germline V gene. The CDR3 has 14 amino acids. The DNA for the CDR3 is TGTGCCAGCAGCCCAAGCGGGCAGGTGTACTACGAGCCCTTC. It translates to CASSPSGQVYYEPF. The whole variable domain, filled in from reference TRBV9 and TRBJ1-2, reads DSGVTQTPKHLITATGQRVTLRCSPRSGDLSVYWYQQSLDQGLQFLIQYYNGEERAKGNILERFSAQQFPDLHSELNLSSLELGDSALYFCASSPSGQVYYEPFGSGTRLTVV.

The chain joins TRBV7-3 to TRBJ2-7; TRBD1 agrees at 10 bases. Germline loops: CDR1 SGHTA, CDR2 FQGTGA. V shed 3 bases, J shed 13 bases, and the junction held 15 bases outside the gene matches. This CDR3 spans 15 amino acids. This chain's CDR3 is CASSFPDRGTSSTYF. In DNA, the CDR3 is TGTGCCAGCAGCTTCCCGGACAGGGGGACGAGCAGTACTTACTTC.

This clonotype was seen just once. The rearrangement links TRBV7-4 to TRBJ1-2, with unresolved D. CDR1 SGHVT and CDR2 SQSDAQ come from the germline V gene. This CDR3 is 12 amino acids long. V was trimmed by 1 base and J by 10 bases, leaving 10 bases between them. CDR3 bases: TGTGCCAGCAGCTTAGATAACCGATCCTACACCTTC. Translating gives CASSLDNRSYTF.

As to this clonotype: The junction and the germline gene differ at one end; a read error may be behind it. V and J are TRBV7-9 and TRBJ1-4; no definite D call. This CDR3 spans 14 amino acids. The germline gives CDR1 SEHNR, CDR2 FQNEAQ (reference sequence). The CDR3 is CATSRGVRLAQLFF. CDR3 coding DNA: TGTGCCACCAGCAGAGGAGTCAGGCTGGCCCAACTGTTTTTT.

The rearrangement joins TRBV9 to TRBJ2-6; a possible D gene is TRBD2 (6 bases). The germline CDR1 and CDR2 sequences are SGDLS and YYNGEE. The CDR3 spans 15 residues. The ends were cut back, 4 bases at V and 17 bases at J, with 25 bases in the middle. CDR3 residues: CASSQDQAGATQLTF. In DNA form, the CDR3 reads TGTGCCAGCAGCCAAGATCAAGCGGGCGCGACCCAGTTGACTTTC.

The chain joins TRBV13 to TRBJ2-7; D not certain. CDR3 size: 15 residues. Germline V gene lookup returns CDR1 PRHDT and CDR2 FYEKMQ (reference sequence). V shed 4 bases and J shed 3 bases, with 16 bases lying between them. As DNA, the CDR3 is TGTGCCAGCAGCTGGACGGATGCACCTCTCTACGAGCAGTACTTC. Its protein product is CASSWTDAPLYEQYF.

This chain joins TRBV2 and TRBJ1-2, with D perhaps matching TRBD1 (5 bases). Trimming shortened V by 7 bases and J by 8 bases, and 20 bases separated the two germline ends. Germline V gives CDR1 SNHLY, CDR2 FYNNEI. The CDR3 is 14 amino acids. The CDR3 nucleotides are TGTGCCAGCATCAGGGACCGAATAAAGGAGGGCTACACCTTC. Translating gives CASIRDRIKEGYTF.

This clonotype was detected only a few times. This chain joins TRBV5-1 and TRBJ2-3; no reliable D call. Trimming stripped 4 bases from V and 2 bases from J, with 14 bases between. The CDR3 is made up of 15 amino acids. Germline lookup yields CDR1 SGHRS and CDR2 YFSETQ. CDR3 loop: CASSGRTLPTDTQYF. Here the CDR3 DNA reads TGCGCCAGCAGCGGGCGGACCCTACCCACAGATACGCAGTATTTT. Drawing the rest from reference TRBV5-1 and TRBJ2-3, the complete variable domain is KAGVTQTPRYLIKTRGQQVTLSCSPISGHRSVSWYQQTPGQGLQFLFEYFSETQRNKGNFPGRFSGRQFSNSRSEMNVSTLELGDSALYLCASSGRTLPTDTQYFGPGTRLTVL.

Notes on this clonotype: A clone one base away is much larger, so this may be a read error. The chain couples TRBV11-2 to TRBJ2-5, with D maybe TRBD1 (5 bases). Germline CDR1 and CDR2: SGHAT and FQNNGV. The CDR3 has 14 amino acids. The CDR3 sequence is CASSFLQVQETQHF. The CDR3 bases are TGTGCCAGCAGCTTTCTACAGGTCCAAGAGACCCAGCACTTC.

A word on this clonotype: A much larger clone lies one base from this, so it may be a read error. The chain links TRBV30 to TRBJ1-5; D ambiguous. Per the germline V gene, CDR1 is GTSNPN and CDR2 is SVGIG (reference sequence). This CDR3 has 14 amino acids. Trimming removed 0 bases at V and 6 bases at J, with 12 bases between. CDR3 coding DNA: TGTGCCTGGAGTGTAGGCTCGCGGGCTCAGCCCCAGCATTTT. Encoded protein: CAWSVGSRAQPQHF.

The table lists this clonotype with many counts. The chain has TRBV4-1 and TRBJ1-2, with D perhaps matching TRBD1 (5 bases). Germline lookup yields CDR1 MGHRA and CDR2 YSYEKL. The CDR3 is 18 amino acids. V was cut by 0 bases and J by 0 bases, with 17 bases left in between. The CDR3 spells CASSQDMAGTTANYGYTF. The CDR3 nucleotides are TGCGCCAGCAGCCAAGATATGGCCGGGACTACCGCTAACTATGGCTACACCTTC.

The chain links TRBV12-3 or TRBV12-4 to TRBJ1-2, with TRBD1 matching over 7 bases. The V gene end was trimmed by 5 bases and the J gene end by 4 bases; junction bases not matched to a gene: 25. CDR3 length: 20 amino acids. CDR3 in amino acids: CASSPQKGAAGGAWGYGYTF. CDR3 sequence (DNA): TGTGCCAGCAGTCCACAAAAGGGGGCTGCCGGGGGGGCGTGGGGCTATGGCTACACCTTC.

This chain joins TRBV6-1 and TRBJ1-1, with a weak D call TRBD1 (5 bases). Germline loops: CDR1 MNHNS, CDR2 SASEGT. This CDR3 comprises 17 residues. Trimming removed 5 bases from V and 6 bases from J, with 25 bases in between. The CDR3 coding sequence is TGTGCCAGCAGTCAAGAGGGCTCGCCCCAGAGGGACGCTGAAGCTTTCTTT. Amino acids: CASSQEGSPQRDAEAFF.

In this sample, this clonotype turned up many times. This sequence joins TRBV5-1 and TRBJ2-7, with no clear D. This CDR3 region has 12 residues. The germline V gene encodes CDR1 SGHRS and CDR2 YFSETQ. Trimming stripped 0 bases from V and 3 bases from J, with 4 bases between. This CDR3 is CASSLGDYEQYF. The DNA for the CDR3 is TGCGCCAGCAGCTTGGGGGACTACGAGCAGTACTTC. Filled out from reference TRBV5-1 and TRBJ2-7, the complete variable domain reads KAGVTQTPRYLIKTRGQQVTLSCSPISGHRSVSWYQQTPGQGLQFLFEYFSETQRNKGNFPGRFSGRQFSNSRSEMNVSTLELGDSALYLCASSLGDYEQYFGPGTRLTVT.

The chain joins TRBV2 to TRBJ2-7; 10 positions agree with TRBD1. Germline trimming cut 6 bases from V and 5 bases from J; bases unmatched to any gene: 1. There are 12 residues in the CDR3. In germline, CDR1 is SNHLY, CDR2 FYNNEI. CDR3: CASRDRGNEQYF. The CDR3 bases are TGTGCCAGCAGGGACAGGGGGAACGAGCAGTACTTC.

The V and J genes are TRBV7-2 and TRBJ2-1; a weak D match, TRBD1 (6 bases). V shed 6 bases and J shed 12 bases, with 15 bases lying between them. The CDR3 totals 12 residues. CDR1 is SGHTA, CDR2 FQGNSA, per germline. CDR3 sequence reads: CASSARGHAQFF. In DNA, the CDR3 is TGTGCCAGCAGTGCCAGGGGACATGCGCAGTTCTTC.